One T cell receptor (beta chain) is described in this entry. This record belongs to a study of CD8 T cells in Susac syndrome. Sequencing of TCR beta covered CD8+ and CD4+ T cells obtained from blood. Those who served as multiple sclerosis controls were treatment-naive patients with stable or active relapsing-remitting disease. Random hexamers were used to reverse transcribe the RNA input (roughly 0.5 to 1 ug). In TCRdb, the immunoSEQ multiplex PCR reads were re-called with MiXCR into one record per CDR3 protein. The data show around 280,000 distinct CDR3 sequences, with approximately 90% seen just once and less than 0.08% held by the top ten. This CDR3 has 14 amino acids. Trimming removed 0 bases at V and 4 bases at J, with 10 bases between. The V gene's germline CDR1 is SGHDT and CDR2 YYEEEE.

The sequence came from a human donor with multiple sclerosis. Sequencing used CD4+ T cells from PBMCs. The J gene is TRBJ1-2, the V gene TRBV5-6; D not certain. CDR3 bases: TGTGCCAGCAGCTTGGCGGGCCAGGCCTATGGCTACACCTTC. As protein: CASSLAGQAYGYTF.